These 25 T cell receptor beta chains share one sample of origin, sequenced in a study of shared clonotypes between healthy human individuals. Only in-frame clones appear in the TCRdb table, and some are missing; sequencing was by immunoSEQ multiplex PCR. The data show more than 550,000 clones, 90% seen once. The sequencing sample was made of memory CD8+ T cells from PBMCs. Specified subset: CD45RO+ cells pooled with CCR7-negative TemRA cells. The receptor source for this set is a man aged 18 to 30 in good health. Some clones in this sample may be carry-over from other donors' samples.

The chain couples TRBV19 to TRBJ1-1; 7 nucleotides match TRBD1. The germline CDR1 and CDR2 sequences are LNHDA and SQIVND (reference sequence). Unmatched junction bases numbered 1, after V lost 2 bases and J lost 7 bases. CDR3 length: 12 residues. The CDR3 bases are TGTGCCAGTAGTATAAGGGGGCATGAAGCTTTCTTT. It is translated as CASSIRGHEAFF.

The chain joins TRBV19 to TRBJ2-7; 7 bases align to TRBD2. Germline V gene lookup returns CDR1 LNHDA and CDR2 SQIVND (reference sequence). V lost 1 base, J lost 0 bases, and 3 bases stayed unmatched. This CDR3 spans 15 amino acids. The CDR3 bases are TGTGCCAGTAGTATAGCTAGCGGCGCCTCCTACGAGCAGTACTTC. Translating gives CASSIASGASYEQYF.

J is TRBJ2-5 and V is TRBV6-4; D could derive from TRBD1 or TRBD2 (5 bases each). V lost 6 bases, J lost 1 base, and 18 bases lay in between. Germline assignment: CDR1 MRHNA and CDR2 SNTAGT. This CDR3 is 16 amino acids long. In DNA, the CDR3 is TGTGCCAGCAGCCCCCGGGGCGGTCACAGCCAAGAGACCCAGTACTTC. Amino acid sequence: CASSPRGGHSQETQYF.

The rearrangement links TRBV19 to TRBJ1-1; unclear D gene. Trimming stripped 5 bases from V and 4 bases from J, with 8 bases between. The CDR3 is 12 amino acids. Germline V gene lookup returns CDR1 LNHDA and CDR2 SQIVND (reference sequence). In DNA, the CDR3 is TGTGCCAGTAGTTTCGTCGGCACTGAAGCTTTCTTT. Translation gives CASSFVGTEAFF.

The chain links TRBV4-1 to TRBJ1-5; 9 nucleotides line up with TRBD1. Per the germline V gene, CDR1 is MGHRA and CDR2 is YSYEKL. The V segment lost 0 bases and the J segment 4 bases; nucleotides outside the gene matches: 16. There are 20 residues in the CDR3. In DNA form, the CDR3 reads TGCGCCAGCAGCCAAGATGGGAGGGACAGGGCCTTTCTTTTTAATCAGCCCCAGCATTTT. Translating it yields CASSQDGRDRAFLFNQPQHF.

The CDR3 here is CASSEAGGRYDTEAFF. In DNA, the CDR3 is TGTGCCAGCAGTGAAGCGGGGGGTCGGTACGACACTGAAGCTTTCTTT. This sequence joins TRBV6-1 and TRBJ1-1; the D gene is possibly TRBD1 (5 bases). The CDR3 has 16 amino acids. The V end was cut by 0 bases, the J end by 3 bases, with 14 bases between. CDR1 MNHNS and CDR2 SASEGT come from the germline V gene.

V is TRBV6-5 and J is TRBJ1-4; 7 nucleotides agree with TRBD1. Losses at the gene ends were 6 bases for V and 6 bases for J; bases not matched to a gene: 7. The germline gives CDR1 MNHEY, CDR2 SVGAGI. The CDR3 is made up of 14 amino acids. The DNA for the CDR3 is TGTGCCAGCAGGGGACAGCCGGGGGATGAAAAACTGTTTTTT. Amino acid sequence: CASRGQPGDEKLFF.

This chain links TRBV28 with TRBJ1-1; TRBD1 might be the D (6 bases). With 2 bases removed from V and 5 bases from J, the gap between germline ends came to 12 bases. Germline values: CDR1 MDHEN, CDR2 SYDVKM. This CDR3 comprises 14 residues. The CDR3 sequence: CASSLQGPRTEAFF. CDR3 nucleotide sequence: TGTGCCAGCAGTTTACAGGGGCCGAGAACTGAAGCTTTCTTT.

The rearrangement links TRBV27 to TRBJ2-7, with D perhaps TRBD2 (6 bases). The CDR3 has 17 amino acids. CDR1 MNHEY and CDR2 SMNVEV come from the germline V gene (reference sequence). Trimming pared 2 bases from V and 3 bases from J, leaving 20 bases between. The CDR3 DNA is TGTGCCAGCAGTTTACCCCCGGGGACCGGGGGATTCTACGAGCAGTACTTC. Translating gives CASSLPPGTGGFYEQYF.

V is TRBV13 and J is TRBJ2-2; D may be TRBD1 or TRBD2 (5 bases each). There are 14 residues in the CDR3. V lost 5 bases, J lost 4 bases, and 11 bases lay in between. CDR1 and CDR2 from the germline V gene are PRHDT and FYEKMQ (reference sequence). The CDR3 coding sequence is TGTGCCAGCAGCCCGGGGCTTGCCACCGGGGAGCTGTTTTTT. As protein: CASSPGLATGELFF. The variable domain in full, completed from reference TRBV13 and TRBJ2-2, reads AAGVIQSPRHLIKEKRETATLKCYPIPRHDTVYWYQQGPGQDPQFLISFYEKMQSDKGSIPDRFSAQQFSDYHSELNMSSLELGDSALYFCASSPGLATGELFFGEGSRLTVL.

The CDR3 is CSTEGGEETQYF. As DNA, the CDR3 is TGCAGCACCGAAGGAGGTGAAGAGACCCAGTACTTC. The rearrangement links TRBV29-1 to TRBJ2-5; TRBD2 is a possible D gene (5 bases). The CDR3 has 12 residues. Trimming pared 8 bases from V and 3 bases from J, leaving 13 bases between. Per the germline V gene, CDR1 is SQVTM and CDR2 is ANQGSEA.

The genes are TRBV9 and TRBJ1-2; D is possibly TRBD1 (6 bases). This CDR3 is 15 amino acids long. V shed 4 bases and J shed 8 bases, with 21 bases lying between them. The germline gives CDR1 SGDLS, CDR2 YYNGEE. CDR3 sequence reads: CASSTSTGKRVGYTF. The CDR3, as DNA: TGTGCCAGCAGCACCTCTACAGGGAAGCGGGTAGGCTACACCTTC.

The V call is TRBV18, the J call TRBJ2-3; D is possibly TRBD2 (6 bases). V lost 4 bases, J lost 4 bases, and 12 bases lay in between. The CDR3 contains 14 residues. The germline gives CDR1 KGHSH, CDR2 LQKENI. This CDR3 reads CASSLDPSADTQYF. In nucleotides, the CDR3 is TGTGCCAGCTCACTTGACCCTAGCGCAGATACGCAGTATTTT.

V and J are TRBV27 and TRBJ1-4, with D tentatively TRBD1 (5 bases). Per the germline V gene, CDR1 is MNHEY and CDR2 is SMNVEV (reference sequence). The CDR3 covers 17 residues. V was pared by 5 bases and J by 7 bases, with 23 bases between. CDR3 in DNA: TGTGCCAGCAGTAGAGAGGGAGGGGTAAGGGTCCTTGAAAAACTGTTTTTT. Protein sequence: CASSREGGVRVLEKLFF.

This clone was seen once. The rearrangement links TRBV27 to TRBJ2-1; D gene ambiguous. Per the germline V gene, CDR1 is MNHEY and CDR2 is SMNVEV (reference sequence). The CDR3 totals 14 residues. The V and J ends lost 8 bases and 4 bases respectively, with 15 bases between them. The CDR3 sequence: CASLSPVPYNEQFF. CDR3 bases: TGTGCCAGCCTTTCCCCGGTCCCTTACAATGAGCAGTTCTTC.

This rearrangement joins TRBV7-2 to TRBJ2-7; tentative D call: TRBD2 (6 bases). Germline CDR1 is SGHTA and CDR2 is FQGNSA. Trimming removed 1 base from V and 3 bases from J, with 13 bases in between. This CDR3 region has 15 residues. As DNA, the CDR3 is TGTGCCAGCAGCTTAGTGACTAGTGGGGGCTACGAGCAGTACTTC. This encodes CASSLVTSGGYEQYF.

The chain joins TRBV9 to TRBJ1-5; no clear D gene. V lost 0 bases to trimming and J lost 4 bases, with 11 bases between them. Germline CDR1 SGDLS, CDR2 YYNGEE. The CDR3 sequence is 15 residues long. As DNA, the CDR3 is TGTGCCAGCAGCGTAGGTGTGAGTCTTAATCAGCCCCAGCATTTT. Protein: CASSVGVSLNQPQHF.

The chain couples TRBV9 to TRBJ2-7; 8 positions agree with TRBD2. Germline V lookup: CDR1 SGDLS, CDR2 YYNGEE. There are 17 residues in the CDR3. The V gene end was trimmed by 7 bases and the J gene end by 0 bases; junction bases not matched to a gene: 15. This CDR3 reads CASRAGGGAGVSYEQYF. CDR3 bases: TGTGCCAGCCGCGCCGGGGGGGGAGCGGGAGTCTCCTACGAGCAGTACTTC.

A word on this clone: Other nucleotide sequences in the sample specify the same CDR3. This chain joins TRBV11-3 and TRBJ1-1, with D unclear. The germline V and J ends were trimmed by 1 base and 4 bases, with 7 bases remaining between them. In germline, CDR1 is SGHNT, CDR2 YENEEA. CDR3 length: 13 amino acids. CDR3 region: CASSLAVGTEAFF. The DNA for the CDR3 is TGTGCCAGCAGCTTAGCAGTGGGCACTGAAGCTTTCTTT.

This chain links TRBV15 with TRBJ2-3; D is possibly TRBD2 (5 bases). This CDR3 spans 13 amino acids. Germline V lookup: CDR1 LNHNV, CDR2 YYDKDF (reference sequence). V shed 8 bases and J shed 6 bases, with 15 bases lying between them. The CDR3 reads CATEGLSRDTQYF. CDR3 nucleotide sequence: TGTGCCACCGAGGGTCTGAGTCGGGATACGCAGTATTTT. Full variable domain (outside the CDR3, taken from reference TRBV15 and TRBJ2-3): DAMVIQNPRYQVTQFGKPVTLSCSQTLNHNVMYWYQQKSSQAPKLLFHYYDKDFNNEADTPDNFQSRRPNTSFCFLDIRSPGLGDTAMYLCATEGLSRDTQYFGPGTRLTVL.

J is TRBJ2-1 and V is TRBV6-4, with TRBD2 identical over 10 bases. Germline V CDR1 and CDR2: MRHNA, SNTAGT. V lost 4 bases to trimming and J lost 5 bases; unmatched junction nucleotides: 5. CDR3 length equals 15 residues. The CDR3 loop reads CASSAAGGSHNEQFF. CDR3 coding DNA: TGTGCCAGCAGTGCAGCGGGAGGGTCGCACAATGAGCAGTTCTTC.

The chain couples TRBV5-4 to TRBJ2-7; 8 nucleotides agree with TRBD2. The CDR3 covers 17 residues. The V segment lost 3 bases and the J segment 0 bases; nucleotides outside the gene matches: 11. From germline, CDR1 is SGHNT and CDR2 YYREEE (reference sequence). This CDR3 is CASSSYTSGVSSYEQYF. CDR3 coding DNA: TGTGCCAGCAGCTCATATACTAGCGGTGTTAGCTCCTACGAGCAGTACTTC.

DNA of the CDR3: TGTGCCAGCAGGGAGACGCGAGGGCAAGCTTTCTTT. Its translation: CASRETRGQAFF. The chain combines TRBV6-1 with TRBJ1-1; D unresolved. The length of the CDR3 is 12 residues. V lost 6 bases to trimming and J lost 9 bases, with 14 bases between them. Germline lookup yields CDR1 MNHNS and CDR2 SASEGT.

The genes are TRBV7-9 and TRBJ2-1, with D perhaps TRBD1 (5 bases). The CDR3 contains 15 residues. The germline CDR1 and CDR2 sequences are SEHNR and FQNEAQ (reference sequence). V dropped 5 bases and J dropped 5 bases, with 16 bases sitting between them. CDR3 sequence (DNA): TGTGCCAGCAGCCAAACGCAGGGTCGGGACAATGAGCAGTTCTTC. This encodes CASSQTQGRDNEQFF.

This rearrangement joins TRBV13 to TRBJ2-3, with D unclear. V was trimmed by 5 bases and J by 3 bases, leaving 15 bases between them. The germline V gene encodes CDR1 PRHDT and CDR2 FYEKMQ (reference sequence). The CDR3 sequence is 15 residues long. CDR3 DNA: TGTGCCAGCAGCCCTCAGGATCCATCGACAGATACGCAGTATTTT. This encodes CASSPQDPSTDTQYF.